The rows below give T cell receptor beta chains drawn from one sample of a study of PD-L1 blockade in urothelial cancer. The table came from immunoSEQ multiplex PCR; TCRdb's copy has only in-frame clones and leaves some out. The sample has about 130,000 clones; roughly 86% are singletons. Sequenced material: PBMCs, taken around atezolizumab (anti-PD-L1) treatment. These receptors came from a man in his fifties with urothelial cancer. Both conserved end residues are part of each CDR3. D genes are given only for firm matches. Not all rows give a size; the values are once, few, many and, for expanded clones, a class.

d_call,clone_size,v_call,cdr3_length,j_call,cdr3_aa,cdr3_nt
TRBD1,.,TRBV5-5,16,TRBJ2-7,CASSRGPDRGTYEQYF,TGTGCCAGCAGCAGGGGGCCGGACAGGGGTACCTACGAGCAGTACTTC
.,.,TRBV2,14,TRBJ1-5,CASSELGSGGPQHF,TGTGCCAGCAGTGAATTGGGTAGCGGGGGGCCCCAGCATTTT
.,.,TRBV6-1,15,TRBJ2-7,CASSDSPHSSYEQYF,TGTGCCAGCAGTGATTCCCCCCACTCCTCCTACGAGCAGTACTTC
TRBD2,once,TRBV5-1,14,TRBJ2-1,CASSLTSGLVEQFF,TGCGCCAGCAGCTTAACTAGCGGACTTGTTGAGCAGTTCTTC
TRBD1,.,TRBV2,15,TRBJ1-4,CASSEAGTGNEKLFF,TGTGCCAGCAGTGAAGCAGGGACAGGGAATGAAAAACTGTTTTTT
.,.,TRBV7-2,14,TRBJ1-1,CASSPQGGGTEAFF,TGTGCCAGCAGCCCACAAGGGGGTGGGACTGAAGCTTTCTTT
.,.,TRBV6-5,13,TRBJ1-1,CASTGGLNTEAFF,TGTGCCAGCACCGGAGGACTGAACACTGAAGCTTTCTTT
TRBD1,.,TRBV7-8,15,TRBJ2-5,CAGGDGQGYSETQYF,TGTGCCGGCGGAGACGGACAGGGATATTCGGAGACCCAGTACTTC
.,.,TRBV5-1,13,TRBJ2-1,CASSSRASPEQFF,TGCGCCAGCAGCTCGAGAGCTTCCCCTGAGCAGTTCTTC
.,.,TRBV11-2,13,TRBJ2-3,CASSPKMADTQYF,TGTGCCAGCAGCCCTAAGATGGCAGATACGCAGTATTTT
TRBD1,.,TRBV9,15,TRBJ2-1,CASTAGTGSYNEQFF,TGTGCCAGCACCGCCGGGACAGGCTCCTACAATGAGCAGTTCTTC
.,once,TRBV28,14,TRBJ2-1,CASSRRGIYNEQFF,TGTGCCAGCAGCCGGCGGGGCATTTACAATGAGCAGTTCTTC
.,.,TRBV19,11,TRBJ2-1,CASRQGNEQFF,TGTGCCAGTAGGCAGGGCAATGAGCAGTTCTTC
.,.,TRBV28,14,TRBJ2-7,CASTYGGYTYEQYF,TGTGCCAGCACCTACGGAGGGTACACCTACGAGCAGTACTTC
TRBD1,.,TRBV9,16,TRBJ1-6,CASSARQGAGNSPLHF,TGTGCCAGCAGCGCCCGACAGGGGGCAGGCAATTCACCCCTCCACTTT
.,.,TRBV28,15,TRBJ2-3,CASTLDSPRSDTQYF,TGTGCCAGCACCCTCGACAGTCCCAGATCAGATACGCAGTATTTT
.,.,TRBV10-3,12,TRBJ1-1,CAISESRAEAFF,TGTGCCATCAGTGAGTCGAGGGCTGAAGCTTTCTTT
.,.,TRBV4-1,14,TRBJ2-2,CASREGGVTGELFF,TGCGCCAGCAGGGAGGGCGGAGTCACCGGGGAGCTGTTTTTT
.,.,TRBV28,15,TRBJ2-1,CASSPGARGYNEQFF,TGTGCCAGCAGCCCCGGGGCGAGGGGGTACAATGAGCAGTTCTTC
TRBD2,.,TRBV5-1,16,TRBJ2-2,CASSLTSGVNTGELFF,TGCGCCAGCAGTTTAACTAGCGGGGTGAACACCGGGGAGCTGTTTTTT
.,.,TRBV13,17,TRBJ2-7,CASSSRVGGPSSYEQYF,TGTGCCAGCAGCTCCCGAGTGGGAGGCCCCAGCTCCTACGAGCAGTACTTC
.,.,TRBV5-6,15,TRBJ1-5,CASSLYKTADQPQHF,TGTGCCAGCAGCTTGTATAAGACAGCAGATCAGCCCCAGCATTTT
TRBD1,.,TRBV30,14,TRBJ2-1,CAWSQEGTVGEQFF,TGTGCCTGGAGTCAAGAGGGGACAGTCGGTGAGCAGTTCTTC